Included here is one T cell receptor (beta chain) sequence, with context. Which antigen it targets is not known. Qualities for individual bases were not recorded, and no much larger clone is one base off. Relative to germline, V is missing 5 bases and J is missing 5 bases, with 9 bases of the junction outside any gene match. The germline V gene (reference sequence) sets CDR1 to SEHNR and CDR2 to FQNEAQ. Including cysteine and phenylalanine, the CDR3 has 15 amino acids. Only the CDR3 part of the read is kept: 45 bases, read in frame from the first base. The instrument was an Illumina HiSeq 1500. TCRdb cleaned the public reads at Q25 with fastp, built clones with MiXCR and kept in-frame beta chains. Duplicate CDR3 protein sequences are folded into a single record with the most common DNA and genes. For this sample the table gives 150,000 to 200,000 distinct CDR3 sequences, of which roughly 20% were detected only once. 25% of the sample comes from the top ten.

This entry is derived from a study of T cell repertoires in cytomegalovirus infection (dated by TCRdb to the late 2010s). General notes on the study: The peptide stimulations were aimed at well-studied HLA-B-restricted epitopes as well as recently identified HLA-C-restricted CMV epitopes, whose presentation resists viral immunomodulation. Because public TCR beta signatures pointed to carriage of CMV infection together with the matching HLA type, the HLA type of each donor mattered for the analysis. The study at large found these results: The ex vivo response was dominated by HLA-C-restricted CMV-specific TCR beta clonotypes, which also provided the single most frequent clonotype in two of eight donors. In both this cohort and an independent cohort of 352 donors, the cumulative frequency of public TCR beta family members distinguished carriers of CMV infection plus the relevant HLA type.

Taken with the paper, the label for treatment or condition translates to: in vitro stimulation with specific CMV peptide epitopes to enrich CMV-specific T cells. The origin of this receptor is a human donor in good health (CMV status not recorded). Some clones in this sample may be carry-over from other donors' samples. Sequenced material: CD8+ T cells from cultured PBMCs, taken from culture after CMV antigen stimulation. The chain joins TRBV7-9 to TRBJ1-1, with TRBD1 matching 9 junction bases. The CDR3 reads CASSPRTGEGTEAFF. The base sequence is TGTGCCAGCAGCCCTAGGACAGGGGAGGGAACTGAAGCTTTCTTT.